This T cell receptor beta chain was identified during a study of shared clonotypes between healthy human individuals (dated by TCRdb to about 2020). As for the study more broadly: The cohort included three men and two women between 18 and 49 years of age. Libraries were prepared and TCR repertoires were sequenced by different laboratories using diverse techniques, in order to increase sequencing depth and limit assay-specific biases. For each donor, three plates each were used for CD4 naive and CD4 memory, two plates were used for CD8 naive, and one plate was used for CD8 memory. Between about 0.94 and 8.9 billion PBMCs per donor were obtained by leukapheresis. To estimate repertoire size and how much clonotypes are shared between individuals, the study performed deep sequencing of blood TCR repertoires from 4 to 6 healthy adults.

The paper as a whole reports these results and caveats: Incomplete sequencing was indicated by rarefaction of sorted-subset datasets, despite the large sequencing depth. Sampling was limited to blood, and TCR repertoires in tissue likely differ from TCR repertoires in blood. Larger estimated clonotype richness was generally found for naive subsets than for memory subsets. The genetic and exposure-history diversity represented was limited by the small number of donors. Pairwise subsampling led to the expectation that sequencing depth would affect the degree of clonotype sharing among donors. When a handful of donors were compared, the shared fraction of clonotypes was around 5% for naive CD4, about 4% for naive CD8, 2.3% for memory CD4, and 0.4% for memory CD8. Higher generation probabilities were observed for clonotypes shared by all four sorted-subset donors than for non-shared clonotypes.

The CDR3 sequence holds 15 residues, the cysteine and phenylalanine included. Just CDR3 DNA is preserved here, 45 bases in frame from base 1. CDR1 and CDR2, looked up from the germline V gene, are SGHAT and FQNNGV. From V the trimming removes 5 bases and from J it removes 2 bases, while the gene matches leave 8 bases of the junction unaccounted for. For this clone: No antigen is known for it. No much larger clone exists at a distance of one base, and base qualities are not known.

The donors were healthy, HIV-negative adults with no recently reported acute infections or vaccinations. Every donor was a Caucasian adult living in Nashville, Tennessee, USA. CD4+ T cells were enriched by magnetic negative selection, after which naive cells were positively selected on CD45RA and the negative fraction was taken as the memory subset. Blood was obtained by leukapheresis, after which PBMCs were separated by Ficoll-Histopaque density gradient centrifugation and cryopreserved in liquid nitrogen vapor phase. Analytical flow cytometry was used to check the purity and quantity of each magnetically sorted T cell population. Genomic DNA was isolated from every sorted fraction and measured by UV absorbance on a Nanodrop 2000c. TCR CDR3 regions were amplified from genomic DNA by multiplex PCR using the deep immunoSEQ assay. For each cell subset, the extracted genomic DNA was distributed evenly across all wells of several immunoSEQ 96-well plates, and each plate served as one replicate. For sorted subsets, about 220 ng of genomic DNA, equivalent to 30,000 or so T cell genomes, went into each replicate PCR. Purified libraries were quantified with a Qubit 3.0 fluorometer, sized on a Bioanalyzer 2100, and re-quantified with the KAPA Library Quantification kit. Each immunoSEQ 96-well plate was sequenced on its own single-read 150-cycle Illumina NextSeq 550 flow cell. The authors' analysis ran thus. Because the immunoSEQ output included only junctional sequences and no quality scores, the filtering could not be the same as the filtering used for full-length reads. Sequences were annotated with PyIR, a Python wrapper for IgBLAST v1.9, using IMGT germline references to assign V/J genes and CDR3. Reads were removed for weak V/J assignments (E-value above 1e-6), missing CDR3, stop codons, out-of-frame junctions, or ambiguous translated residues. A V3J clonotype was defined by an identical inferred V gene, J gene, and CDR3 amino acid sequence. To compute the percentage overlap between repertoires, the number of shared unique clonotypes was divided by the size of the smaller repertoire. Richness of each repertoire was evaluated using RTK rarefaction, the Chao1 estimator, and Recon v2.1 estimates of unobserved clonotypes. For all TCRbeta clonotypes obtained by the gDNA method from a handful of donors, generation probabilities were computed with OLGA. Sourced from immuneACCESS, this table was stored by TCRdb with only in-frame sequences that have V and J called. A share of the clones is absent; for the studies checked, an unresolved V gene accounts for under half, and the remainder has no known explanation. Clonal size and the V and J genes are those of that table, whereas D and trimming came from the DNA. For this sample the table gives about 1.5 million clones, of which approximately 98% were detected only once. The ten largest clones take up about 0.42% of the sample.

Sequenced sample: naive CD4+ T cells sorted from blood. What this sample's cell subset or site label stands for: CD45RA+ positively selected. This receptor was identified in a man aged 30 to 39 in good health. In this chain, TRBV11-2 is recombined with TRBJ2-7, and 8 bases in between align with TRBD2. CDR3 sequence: CASSREGTDAYEQYF. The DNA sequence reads TGTGCCAGCAGCCGGGAGGGGACTGATGCCTACGAGCAGTACTTC.